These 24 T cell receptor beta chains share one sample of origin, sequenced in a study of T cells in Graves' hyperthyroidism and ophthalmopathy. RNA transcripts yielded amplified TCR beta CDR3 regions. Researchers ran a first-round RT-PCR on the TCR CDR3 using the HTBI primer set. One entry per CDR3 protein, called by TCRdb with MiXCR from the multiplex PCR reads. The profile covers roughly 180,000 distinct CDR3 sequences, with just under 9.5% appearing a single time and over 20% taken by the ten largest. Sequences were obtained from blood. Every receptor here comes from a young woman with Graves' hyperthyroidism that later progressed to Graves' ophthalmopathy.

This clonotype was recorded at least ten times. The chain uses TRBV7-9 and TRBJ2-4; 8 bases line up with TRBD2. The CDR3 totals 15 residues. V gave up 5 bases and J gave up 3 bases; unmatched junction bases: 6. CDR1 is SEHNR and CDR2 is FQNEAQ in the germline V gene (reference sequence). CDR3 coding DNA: TGTGCCAGCAGCCCGGGACTAGGCCTCAAAAACATTCAGTACTTC. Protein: CASSPGLGLKNIQYF.

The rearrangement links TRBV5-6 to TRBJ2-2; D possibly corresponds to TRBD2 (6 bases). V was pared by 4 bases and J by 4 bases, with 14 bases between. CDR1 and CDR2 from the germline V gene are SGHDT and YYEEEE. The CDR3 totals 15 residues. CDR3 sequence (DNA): TGTGCCAGCAGCAGGCGGGGATGGGGCACCGGGGAGCTGTTTTTT. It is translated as CASSRRGWGTGELFF.

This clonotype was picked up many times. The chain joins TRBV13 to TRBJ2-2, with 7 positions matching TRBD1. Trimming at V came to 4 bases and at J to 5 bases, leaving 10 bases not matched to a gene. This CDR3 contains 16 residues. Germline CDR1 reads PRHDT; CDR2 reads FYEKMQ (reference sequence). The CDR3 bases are TGTGCCAGCAGCTCAACAGGGGAGTGGAGGACCGGGGAGCTGTTTTTT. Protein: CASSSTGEWRTGELFF.

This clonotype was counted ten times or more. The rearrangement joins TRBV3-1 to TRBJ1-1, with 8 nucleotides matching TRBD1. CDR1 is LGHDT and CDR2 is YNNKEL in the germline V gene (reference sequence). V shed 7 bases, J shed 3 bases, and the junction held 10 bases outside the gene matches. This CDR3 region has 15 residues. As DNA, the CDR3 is TGTGCCAGCAACAAACAGGGGGTCGGGGACACTGAAGCTTTCTTT. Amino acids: CASNKQGVGDTEAFF.

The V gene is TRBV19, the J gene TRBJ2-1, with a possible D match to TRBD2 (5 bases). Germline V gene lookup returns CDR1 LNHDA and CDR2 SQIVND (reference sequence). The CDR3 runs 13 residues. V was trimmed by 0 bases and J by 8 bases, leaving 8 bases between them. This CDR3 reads CASSIERGHEQFF. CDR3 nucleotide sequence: TGTGCCAGTAGTATAGAACGGGGTCATGAGCAGTTCTTC. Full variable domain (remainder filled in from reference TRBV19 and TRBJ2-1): DGGITQSPKYLFRKEGQNVTLSCEQNLNHDAMYWYRQDPGQGLRLIYYSQIVNDFQKGDIAEGYSVSREKKESFPLTVTSAQKNPTAFYLCASSIERGHEQFFGPGTRLTVL.

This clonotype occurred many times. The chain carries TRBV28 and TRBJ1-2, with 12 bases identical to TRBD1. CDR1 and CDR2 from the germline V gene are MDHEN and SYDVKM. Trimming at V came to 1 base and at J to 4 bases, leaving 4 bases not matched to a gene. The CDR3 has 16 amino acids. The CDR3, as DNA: TGTGCCAGCAGTTTATCCGGGACAGGGGGCTCCTATGGCTACACCTTC. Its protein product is CASSLSGTGGSYGYTF.

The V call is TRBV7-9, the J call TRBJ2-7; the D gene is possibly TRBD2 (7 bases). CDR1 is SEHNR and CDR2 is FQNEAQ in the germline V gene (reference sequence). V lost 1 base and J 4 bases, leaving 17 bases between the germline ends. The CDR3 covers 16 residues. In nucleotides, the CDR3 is TGTGCCAGCAGCTTAGTGGTCGTGGGGGGGCGATACGAGCAGTACTTC. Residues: CASSLVVVGGRYEQYF.

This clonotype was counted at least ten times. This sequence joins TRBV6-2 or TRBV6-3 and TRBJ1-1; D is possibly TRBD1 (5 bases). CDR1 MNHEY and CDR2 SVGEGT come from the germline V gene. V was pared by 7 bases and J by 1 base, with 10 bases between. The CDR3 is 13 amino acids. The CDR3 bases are TGTGCCAGCACCCAACAGGCGAACACTGAAGCTTTCTTT. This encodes CASTQQANTEAFF.

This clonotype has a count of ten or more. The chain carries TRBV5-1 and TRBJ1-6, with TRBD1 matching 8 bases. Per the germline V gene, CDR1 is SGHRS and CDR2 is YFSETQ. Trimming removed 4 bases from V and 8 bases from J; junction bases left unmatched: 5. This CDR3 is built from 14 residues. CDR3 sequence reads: CASSTDREDSPLHF. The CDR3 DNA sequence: TGCGCCAGCAGCACGGACAGGGAAGATTCACCCCTCCACTTT.

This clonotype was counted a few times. The CDR3 bases are TGTGCCAGCTCACCAACGAACTGGCGGGGGAGAATCAATGAGCAGTTCTTC. Translation gives CASSPTNWRGRINEQFF. This chain links TRBV18 with TRBJ2-1; 7 positions agree with TRBD2. The CDR3 covers 17 residues. Germline CDR1 is KGHSH and CDR2 is LQKENI. V dropped 2 bases and J dropped 6; count of bases not matched to a gene: 13.

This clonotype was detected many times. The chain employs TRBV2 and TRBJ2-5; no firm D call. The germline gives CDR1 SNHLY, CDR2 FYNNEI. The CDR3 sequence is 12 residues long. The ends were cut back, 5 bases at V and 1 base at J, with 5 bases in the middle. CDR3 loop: CASSQAQETQYF. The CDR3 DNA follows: TGTGCCAGCAGTCAGGCCCAAGAGACCCAGTACTTC.

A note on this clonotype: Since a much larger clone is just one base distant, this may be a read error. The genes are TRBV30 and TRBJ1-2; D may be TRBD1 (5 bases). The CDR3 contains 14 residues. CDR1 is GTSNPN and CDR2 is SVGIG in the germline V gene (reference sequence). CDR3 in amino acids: CATDGQGVTYGYAF. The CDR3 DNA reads TGTGCCACAGACGGGCAGGGAGTTACCTATGGCTACGCCTTC.

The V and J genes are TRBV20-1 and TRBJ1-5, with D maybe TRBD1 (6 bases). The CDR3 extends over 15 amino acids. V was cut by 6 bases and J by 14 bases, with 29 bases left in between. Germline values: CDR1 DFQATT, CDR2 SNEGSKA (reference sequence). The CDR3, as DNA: TGCAGTGCCCTTATGTGGCAGGGGACGGGGGGGGGGGAGCATTTT. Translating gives CSALMWQGTGGGEHF.

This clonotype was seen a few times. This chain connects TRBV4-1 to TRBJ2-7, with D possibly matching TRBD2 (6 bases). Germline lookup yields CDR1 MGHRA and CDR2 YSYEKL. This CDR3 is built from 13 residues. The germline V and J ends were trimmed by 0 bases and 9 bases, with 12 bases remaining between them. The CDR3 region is CASSQEVGTWQYF. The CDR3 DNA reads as TGCGCCAGCAGCCAAGAAGTCGGGACTTGGCAGTACTTC.

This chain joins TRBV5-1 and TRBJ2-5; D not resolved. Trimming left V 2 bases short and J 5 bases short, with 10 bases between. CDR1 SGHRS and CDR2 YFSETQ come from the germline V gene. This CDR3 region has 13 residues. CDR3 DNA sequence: TGCGCCAGCAGCTTTGAGTACCGGGAGACCCAGTACTTC. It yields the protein CASSFEYRETQYF.

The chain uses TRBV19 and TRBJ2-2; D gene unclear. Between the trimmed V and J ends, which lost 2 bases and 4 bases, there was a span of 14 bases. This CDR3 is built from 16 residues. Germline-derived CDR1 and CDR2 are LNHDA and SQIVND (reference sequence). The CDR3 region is CASSISFTARTGELFF. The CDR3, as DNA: TGTGCCAGTAGTATAAGTTTTACAGCTCGCACCGGGGAGCTGTTTTTT.

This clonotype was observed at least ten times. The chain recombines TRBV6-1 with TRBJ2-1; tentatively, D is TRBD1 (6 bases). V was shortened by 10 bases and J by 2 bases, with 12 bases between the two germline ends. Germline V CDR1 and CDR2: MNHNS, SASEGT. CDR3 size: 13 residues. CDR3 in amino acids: CATKQGPYNEQFF. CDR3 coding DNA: TGTGCCACTAAACAGGGCCCCTACAATGAGCAGTTCTTC.

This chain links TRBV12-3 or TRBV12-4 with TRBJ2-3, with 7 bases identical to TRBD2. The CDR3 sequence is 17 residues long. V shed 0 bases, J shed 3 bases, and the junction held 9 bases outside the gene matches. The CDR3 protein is CASSLATRGVRTDTQYF. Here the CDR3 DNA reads TGTGCCAGCAGTTTAGCCACCCGGGGGGTTCGAACAGATACGCAGTATTTT.

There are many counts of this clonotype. Written as DNA, the CDR3 is TGTGCCAGCGGGTGGGGAGGAACAGATACGCAGTATTTT. Amino acids: CASGWGGTDTQYF. V and J are TRBV2 and TRBJ2-3, with a possible D match to TRBD2 (6 bases). V lost 8 bases and J lost 3, with 12 bases in between. The germline V gene has CDR1 SNHLY and CDR2 FYNNEI. This CDR3 has 13 residues. Looking up the rest from reference TRBV2 and TRBJ2-3 gives the full variable domain: EPEVTQTPSHQVTQMGQEVILRCVPISNHLYFYWYRQILGQKVEFLVSFYNNEISEKSEIFDDQFSVERPDGSNFTLKIRSTKLEDSAMYFCASGWGGTDTQYFGPGTRLTVL.

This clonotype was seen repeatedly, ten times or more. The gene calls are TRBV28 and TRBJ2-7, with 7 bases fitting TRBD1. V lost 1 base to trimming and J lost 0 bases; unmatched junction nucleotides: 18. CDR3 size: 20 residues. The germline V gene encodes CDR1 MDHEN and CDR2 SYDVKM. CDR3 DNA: TGTGCCAGCAGTTTATTTGCTTACTTGGGGGACAGCCGAAACTCCTACGAGCAGTACTTC. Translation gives CASSLFAYLGDSRNSYEQYF.

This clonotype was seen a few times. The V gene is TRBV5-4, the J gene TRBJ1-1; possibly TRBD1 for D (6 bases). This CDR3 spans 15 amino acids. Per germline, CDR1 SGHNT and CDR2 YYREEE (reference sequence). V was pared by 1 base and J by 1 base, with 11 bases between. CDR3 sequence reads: CASSLFPGQNTEAFF. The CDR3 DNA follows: TGTGCCAGCAGCTTGTTCCCGGGACAGAACACTGAAGCTTTCTTT. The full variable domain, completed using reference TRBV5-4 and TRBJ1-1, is ETGVTQSPTHLIKTRGQQVTLRCSSQSGHNTVSWYQQALGQGPQFIFQYYREEENGRGNFPPRFSGLQFPNYSSELNVNALELDDSALYLCASSLFPGQNTEAFFGQGTRLTVV.

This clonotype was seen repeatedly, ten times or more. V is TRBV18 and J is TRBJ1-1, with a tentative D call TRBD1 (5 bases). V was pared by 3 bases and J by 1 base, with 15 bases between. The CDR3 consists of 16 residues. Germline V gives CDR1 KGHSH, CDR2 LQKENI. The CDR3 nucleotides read TGTGCCAGCTCACCGACCTCAGGAGGGACGAACACTGAAGCTTTCTTT. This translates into CASSPTSGGTNTEAFF.

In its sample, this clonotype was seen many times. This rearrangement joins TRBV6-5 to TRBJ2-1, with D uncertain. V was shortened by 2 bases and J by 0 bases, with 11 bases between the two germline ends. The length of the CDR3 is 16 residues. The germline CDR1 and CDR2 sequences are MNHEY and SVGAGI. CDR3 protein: CASSYQRQSSYNEQFF. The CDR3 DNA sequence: TGTGCCAGCAGTTACCAGAGGCAAAGCTCCTACAATGAGCAGTTCTTC.

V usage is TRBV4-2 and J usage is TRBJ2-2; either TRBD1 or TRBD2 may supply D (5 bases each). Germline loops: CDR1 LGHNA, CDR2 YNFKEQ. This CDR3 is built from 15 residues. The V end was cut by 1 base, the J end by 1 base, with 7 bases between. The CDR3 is CASSQGGRNTGELFF. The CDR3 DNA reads TGTGCCAGCAGCCAAGGGGGGAGGAACACCGGGGAGCTGTTTTTT.